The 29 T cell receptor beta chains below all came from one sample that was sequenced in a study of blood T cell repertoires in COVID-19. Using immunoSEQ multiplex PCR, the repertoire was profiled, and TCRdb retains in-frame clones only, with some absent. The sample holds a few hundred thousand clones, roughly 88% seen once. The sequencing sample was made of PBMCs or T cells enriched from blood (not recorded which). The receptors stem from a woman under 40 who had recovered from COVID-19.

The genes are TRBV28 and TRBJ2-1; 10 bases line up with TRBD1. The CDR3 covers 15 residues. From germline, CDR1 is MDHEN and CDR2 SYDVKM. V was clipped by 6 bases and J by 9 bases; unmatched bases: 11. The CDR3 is CASSPPGQGIGEQFF. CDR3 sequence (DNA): TGTGCCAGCAGCCCACCGGGACAGGGGATCGGTGAGCAGTTCTTC.

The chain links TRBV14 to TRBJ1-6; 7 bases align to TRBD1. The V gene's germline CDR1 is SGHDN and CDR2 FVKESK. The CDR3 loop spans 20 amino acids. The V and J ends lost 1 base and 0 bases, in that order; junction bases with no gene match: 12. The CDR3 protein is CASSQGGQSISSSYNSPLHF. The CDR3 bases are TGTGCCAGCAGCCAAGGGGGACAGAGCATTTCAAGCTCCTATAATTCACCCCTCCACTTT.

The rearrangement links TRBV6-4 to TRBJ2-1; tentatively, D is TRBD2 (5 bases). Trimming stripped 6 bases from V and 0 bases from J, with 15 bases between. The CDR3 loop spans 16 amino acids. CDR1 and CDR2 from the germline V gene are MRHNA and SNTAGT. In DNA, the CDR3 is TGTGCCAGCAGACTCAAGGGAGAGAGCTCCTACAATGAGCAGTTCTTC. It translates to CASRLKGESSYNEQFF.

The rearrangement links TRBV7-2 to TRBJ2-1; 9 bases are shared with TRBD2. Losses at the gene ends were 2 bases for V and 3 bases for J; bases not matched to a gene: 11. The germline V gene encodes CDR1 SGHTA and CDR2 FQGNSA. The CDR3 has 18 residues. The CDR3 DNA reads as TGTGCCAGCAGCTTAATGGCGGGGGGGCCGGATTTCTACAATGAGCAGTTCTTC. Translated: CASSLMAGGPDFYNEQFF.

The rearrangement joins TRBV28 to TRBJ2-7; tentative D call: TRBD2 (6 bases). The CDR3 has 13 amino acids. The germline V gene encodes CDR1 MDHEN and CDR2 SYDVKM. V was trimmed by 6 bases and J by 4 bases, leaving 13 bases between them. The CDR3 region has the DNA TGTGCCAGCAGGGGGGGAAGTGGTTACGAGCAGTACTTC. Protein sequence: CASRGGSGYEQYF.

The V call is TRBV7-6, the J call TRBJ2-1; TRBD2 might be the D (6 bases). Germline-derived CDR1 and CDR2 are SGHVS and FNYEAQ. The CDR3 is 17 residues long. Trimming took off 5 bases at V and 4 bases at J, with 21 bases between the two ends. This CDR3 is CASSVLRPSETYNEQFF. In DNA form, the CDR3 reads TGTGCCAGCAGCGTCCTACGCCCTAGCGAGACTTACAATGAGCAGTTCTTC. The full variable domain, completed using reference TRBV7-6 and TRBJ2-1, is GAGVSQSPRYKVTKRGQDVALRCDPISGHVSLYWYRQALGQGPEFLTYFNYEAQQDKSGLPNDRFSAERPEGSISTLTIQRTEQRDSAMYRCASSVLRPSETYNEQFFGPGTRLTVL.

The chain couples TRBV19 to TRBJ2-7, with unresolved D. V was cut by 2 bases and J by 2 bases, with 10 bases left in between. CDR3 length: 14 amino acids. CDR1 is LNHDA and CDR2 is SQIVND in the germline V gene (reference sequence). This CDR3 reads CASSISASTYEQYF. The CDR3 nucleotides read TGTGCCAGTAGTATAAGTGCGTCTACCTACGAGCAGTACTTC.

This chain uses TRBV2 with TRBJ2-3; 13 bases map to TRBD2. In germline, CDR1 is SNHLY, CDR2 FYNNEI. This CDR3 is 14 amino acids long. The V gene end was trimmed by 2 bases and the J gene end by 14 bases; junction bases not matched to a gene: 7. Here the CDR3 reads CASSEWTSGGRRYF. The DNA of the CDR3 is TGTGCCAGCAGTGAATGGACTAGCGGGGGCCGCCGGTATTTT.

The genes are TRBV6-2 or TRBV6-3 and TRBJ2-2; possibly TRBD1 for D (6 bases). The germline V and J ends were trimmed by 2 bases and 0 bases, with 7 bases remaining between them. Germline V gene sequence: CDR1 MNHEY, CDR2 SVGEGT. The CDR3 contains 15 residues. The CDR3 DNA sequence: TGTGCCAGCAGTTACCGGACAGCGAACACCGGGGAGCTGTTTTTT. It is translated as CASSYRTANTGELFF.

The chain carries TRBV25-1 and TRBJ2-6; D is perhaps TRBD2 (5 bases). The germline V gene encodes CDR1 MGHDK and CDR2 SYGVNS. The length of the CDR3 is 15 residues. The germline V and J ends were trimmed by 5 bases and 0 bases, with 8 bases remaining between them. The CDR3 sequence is CASSSTSSGANVLTF. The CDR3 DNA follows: TGTGCCAGCAGTTCTACTAGCTCTGGGGCCAACGTCCTGACTTTC.

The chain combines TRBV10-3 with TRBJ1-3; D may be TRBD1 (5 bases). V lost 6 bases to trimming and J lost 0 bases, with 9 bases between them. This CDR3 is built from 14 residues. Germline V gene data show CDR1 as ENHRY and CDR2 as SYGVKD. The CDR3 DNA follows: TGTGCCATCAGAGACAGACCCTCTGGAAACACCATATATTTT. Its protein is CAIRDRPSGNTIYF.

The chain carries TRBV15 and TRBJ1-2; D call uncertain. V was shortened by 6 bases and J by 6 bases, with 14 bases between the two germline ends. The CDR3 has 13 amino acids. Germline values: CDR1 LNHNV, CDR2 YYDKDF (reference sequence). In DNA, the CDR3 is TGTGCCACCAGTCCATGGAGTAAGGATGGCTACACCTTC. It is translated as CATSPWSKDGYTF.

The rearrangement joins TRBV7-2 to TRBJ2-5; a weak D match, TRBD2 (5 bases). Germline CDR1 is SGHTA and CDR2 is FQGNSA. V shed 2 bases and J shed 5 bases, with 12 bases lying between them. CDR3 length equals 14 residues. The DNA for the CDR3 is TGTGCCAGCAGCTTATCTAGGAGGACTGAGACCCAGTACTTC. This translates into CASSLSRRTETQYF.

CDR3 in amino acids: CASSPGHGEGETQYF. The CDR3 nucleotides read TGTGCCAGCTCACCAGGACACGGGGAGGGAGAGACCCAGTACTTC. The gene calls are TRBV18 and TRBJ2-5; 7 bases fit TRBD2. This CDR3 is built from 15 residues. The J segment lost 4 bases and the V segment lost 2 bases, leaving 7 bases of the junction unmatched. Germline-derived CDR1 and CDR2 are KGHSH and LQKENI.

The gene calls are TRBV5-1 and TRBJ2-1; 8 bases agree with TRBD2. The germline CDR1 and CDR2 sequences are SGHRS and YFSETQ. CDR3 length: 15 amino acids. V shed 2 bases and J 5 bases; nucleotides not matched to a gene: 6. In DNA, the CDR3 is TGCGCCAGCAGCTTAAGCGGGAGCGGTGACAATGAGCAGTTCTTC. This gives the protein CASSLSGSGDNEQFF.

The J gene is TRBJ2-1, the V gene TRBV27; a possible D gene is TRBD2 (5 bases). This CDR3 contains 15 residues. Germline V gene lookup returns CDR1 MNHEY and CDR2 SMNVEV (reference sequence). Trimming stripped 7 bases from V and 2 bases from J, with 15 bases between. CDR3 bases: TGTGCCAGCACCGTCGGGCGGGCACCCTACAATGAGCAGTTCTTC. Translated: CASTVGRAPYNEQFF.

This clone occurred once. For the CDR3, the DNA is TGTGCCAGCAGCCCGTGGACAGGGGGCTCTGGGGCCAACGTCCTGACTTTC. Protein product: CASSPWTGGSGANVLTF. This rearrangement joins TRBV21-1 to TRBJ2-6; the D segment call TRBD1 is taken from the table without a DNA check. TRBV21-1 is marked as a pseudogene. CDR3 length equals 17 residues.

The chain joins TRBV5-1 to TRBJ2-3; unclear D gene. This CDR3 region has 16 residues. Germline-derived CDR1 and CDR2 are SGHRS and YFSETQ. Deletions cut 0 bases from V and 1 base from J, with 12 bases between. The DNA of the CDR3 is TGCGCCAGCAGCTTGGGCTGGCCCCAGGGCACAGATACGCAGTATTTT. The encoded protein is CASSLGWPQGTDTQYF.

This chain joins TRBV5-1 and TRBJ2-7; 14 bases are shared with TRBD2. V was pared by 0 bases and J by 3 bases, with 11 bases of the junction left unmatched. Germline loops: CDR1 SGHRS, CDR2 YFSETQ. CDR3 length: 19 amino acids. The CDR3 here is CASSLGSAWGTSGGYEQYF. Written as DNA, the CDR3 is TGCGCCAGCAGCTTGGGGTCAGCCTGGGGGACTAGCGGGGGCTACGAGCAGTACTTC. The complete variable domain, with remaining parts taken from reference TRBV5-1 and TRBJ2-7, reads KAGVTQTPRYLIKTRGQQVTLSCSPISGHRSVSWYQQTPGQGLQFLFEYFSETQRNKGNFPGRFSGRQFSNSRSEMNVSTLELGDSALYLCASSLGSAWGTSGGYEQYFGPGTRLTVT.

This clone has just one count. The CDR3 DNA reads TGTGCCAGCAGTTTTTTACCCTATAGCAATCAGCCCCAGCATTTT. It yields the protein CASSFLPYSNQPQHF. V usage is TRBV28 and J usage is TRBJ1-5; D not resolved. Germline lookup yields CDR1 MDHEN and CDR2 SYDVKM. This CDR3 has 15 residues. V lost 3 bases, J lost 0 bases, and 9 bases lay in between.

DNA of the CDR3: TGTGCCAGCAGCCAAGTGGGGGGGGAAATAAATGAGCAGTTCTTC. Protein sequence: CASSQVGGEINEQFF. The J gene is TRBJ2-1, the V gene TRBV3-1 (or the pseudogene TRBV3-2), with 7 bases matching TRBD2. This CDR3 spans 15 amino acids. Per germline, CDR1 LGHDT and CDR2 YNNKEL (reference sequence). J gave up 7 bases and V 1 base, and 7 bases lay outside the gene matches.

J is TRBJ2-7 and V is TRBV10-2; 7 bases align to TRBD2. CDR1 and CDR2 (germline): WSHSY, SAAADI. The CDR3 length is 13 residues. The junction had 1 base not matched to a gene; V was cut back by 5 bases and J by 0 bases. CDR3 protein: CASSRDYSYEQYF. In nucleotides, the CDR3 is TGCGCCAGCAGTAGGGACTACTCCTACGAGCAGTACTTC.

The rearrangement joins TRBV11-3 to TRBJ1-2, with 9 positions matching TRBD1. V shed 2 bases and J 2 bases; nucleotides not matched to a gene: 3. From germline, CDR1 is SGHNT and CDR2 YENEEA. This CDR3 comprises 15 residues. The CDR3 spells CASSLRGQGNYGYTF. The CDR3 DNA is TGTGCCAGCAGCTTACGGGGACAGGGCAACTATGGCTACACCTTC.

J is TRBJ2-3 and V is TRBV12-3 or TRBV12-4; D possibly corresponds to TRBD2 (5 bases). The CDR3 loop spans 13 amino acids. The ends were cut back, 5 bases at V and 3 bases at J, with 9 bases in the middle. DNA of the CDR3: TGTGCCAGCAGTCGGAGGACGACAGATACGCAGTATTTT. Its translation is CASSRRTTDTQYF.

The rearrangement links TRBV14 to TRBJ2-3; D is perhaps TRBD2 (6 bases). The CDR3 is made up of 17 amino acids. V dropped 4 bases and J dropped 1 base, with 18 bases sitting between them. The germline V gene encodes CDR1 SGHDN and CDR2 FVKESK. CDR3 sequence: CASSLISGTPGTDTQYF. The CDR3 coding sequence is TGTGCCAGCAGCCTAATCTCCGGGACTCCGGGCACAGATACGCAGTATTTT.

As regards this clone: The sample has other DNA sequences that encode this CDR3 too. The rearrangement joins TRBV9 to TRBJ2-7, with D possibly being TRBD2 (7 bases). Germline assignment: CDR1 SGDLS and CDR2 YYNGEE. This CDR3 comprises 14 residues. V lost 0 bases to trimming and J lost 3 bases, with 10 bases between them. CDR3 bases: TGTGCCAGCAGCGTAGCGGGGGGCGGCTACGAGCAGTACTTC. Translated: CASSVAGGGYEQYF.

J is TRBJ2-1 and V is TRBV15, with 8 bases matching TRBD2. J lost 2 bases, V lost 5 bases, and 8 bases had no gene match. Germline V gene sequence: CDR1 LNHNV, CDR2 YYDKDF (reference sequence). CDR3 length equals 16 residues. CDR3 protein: CATSGPGLDAYNEQFF. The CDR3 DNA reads TGTGCCACCAGCGGACCGGGACTAGACGCCTACAATGAGCAGTTCTTC.

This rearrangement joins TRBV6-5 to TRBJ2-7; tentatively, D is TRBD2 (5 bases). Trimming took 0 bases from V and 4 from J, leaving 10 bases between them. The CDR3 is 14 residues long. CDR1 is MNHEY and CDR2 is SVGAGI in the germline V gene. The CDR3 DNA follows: TGTGCCAGCAGTTACTCGGACTCTAGTTACGAGCAGTACTTC. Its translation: CASSYSDSSYEQYF.

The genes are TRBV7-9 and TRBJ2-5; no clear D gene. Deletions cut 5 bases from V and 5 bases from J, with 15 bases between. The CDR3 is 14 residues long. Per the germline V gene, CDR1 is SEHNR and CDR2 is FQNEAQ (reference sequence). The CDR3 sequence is CASSPRRPGETQYF. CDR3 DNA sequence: TGTGCCAGCAGCCCTCGTCGTCCGGGTGAGACCCAGTACTTC.